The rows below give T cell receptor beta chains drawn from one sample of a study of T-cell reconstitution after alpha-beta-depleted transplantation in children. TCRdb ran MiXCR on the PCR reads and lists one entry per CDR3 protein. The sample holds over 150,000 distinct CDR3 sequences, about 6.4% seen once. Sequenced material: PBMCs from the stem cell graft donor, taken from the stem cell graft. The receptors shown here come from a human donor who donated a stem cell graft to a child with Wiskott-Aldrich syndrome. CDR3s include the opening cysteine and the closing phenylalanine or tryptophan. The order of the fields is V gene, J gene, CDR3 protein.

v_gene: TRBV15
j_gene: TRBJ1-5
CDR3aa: CATSTGWHPQHF

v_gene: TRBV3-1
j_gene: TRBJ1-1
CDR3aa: CASSQILGDEAFF

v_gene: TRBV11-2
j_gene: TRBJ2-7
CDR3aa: CASSLSLAGAPEQYF

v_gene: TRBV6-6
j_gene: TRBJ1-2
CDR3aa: CASSYADMNGYTF

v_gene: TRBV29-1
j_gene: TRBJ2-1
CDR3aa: CSVDTLAGNYYNEQFF

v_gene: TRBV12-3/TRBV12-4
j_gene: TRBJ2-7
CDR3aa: CASRGSGAGFSEQYF

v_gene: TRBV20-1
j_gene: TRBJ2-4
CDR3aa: CSAFPATAAKNIQYF

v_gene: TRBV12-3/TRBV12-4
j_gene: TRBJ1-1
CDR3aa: CASSPLPAPNTEAFF

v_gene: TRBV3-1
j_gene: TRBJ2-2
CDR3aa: CASSPRTGTGELFF

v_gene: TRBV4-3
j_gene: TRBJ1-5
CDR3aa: CASSQDQRTRIQPQHF

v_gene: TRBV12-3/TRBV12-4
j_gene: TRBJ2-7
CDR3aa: CASSPGLVGLGRGQYF

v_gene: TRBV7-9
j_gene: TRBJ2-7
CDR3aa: CASSSTMDANYEQYF

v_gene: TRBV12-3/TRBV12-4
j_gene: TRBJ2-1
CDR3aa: CASSLVEAIYNEQFF

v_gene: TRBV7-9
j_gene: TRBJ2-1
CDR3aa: CASTGTSGGIEQFF

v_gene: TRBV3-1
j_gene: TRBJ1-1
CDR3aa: CASSHAGLNTEAFF

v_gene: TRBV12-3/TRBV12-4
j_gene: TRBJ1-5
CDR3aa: CASRGQGDQPQHF

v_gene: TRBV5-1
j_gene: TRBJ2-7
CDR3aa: CASSSPGQFYEQYF

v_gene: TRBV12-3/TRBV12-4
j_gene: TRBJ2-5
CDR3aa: CASSLRGETQYF

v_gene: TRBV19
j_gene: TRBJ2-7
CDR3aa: CASSNRQGLSKQYF

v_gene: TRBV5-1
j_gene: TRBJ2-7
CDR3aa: CASRFDWGYEQYF

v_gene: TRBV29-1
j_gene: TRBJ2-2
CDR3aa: CSVSGTHTGELFF

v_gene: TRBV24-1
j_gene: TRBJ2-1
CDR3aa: CATSASGLAGYNEQFF

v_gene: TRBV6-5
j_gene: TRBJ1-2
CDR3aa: CASSYSLREGSGNGYTF